The rows below give T cell receptor beta chains drawn from one sample of a study of Ad26.COV2.S vaccination and SARS-CoV-2 variants. The protocol was immunoSEQ multiplex PCR, while the TCRdb copy is restricted to in-frame clones and leaves out a portion. Seen here are a few hundred thousand clones, 83% observed once, and the top ten hold 7% to 9.5%. The input for sequencing was peripheral blood, taken in a trial of Ad26.COV2.S vaccine versus placebo. These TCRs come from a person aged 18-60 years who received the Ad26.COV2.S COVID-19 vaccine or a placebo. Each CDR3 is given with its conserved first and last residue. A D gene is named only where the DNA matches it firmly. Clone size, where shown, is once, few, many, or a class for clones that have expanded.

>NA|TRBV11-3|NA|TRBJ1-4
CASSPHGRNEKLFF
TGTGCCAGCAGCCCCCATGGCCGTAATGAAAAACTGTTTTTT
>few|TRBV3-1/TRBV3-2|NA|TRBJ2-7
CASMGQTTYEQYF
TGTGCCAGCATGGGACAAACTACCTACGAGCAGTACTTC
>NA|TRBV6-6|TRBD2|TRBJ2-3
CASRFSGGVGTDTQYF
TGTGCCAGCAGATTCTCCGGGGGGGTTGGCACAGATACGCAGTATTTT
>NA|TRBV6-6|NA|TRBJ2-7
CASSYFRRELKHEQYF
TGTGCCAGCAGTTATTTTAGGCGTGAGCTGAAACACGAGCAGTACTTC
>NA|TRBV3-1/TRBV3-2|NA|TRBJ1-6
CASSQSRGSPLHF
TGTGCCAGCAGCCAATCGAGGGGCTCACCCCTCCACTTT
>NA|TRBV19|TRBD1|TRBJ2-7
CASSIVTDRAYEQYF
TGTGCCAGTAGTATAGTCACGGACAGGGCCTACGAGCAGTACTTC
>NA|TRBV11-2|NA|TRBJ2-5
CASWQGPQETQYF
TGTGCCAGCTGGCAGGGACCGCAAGAGACCCAGTACTTC
>NA|TRBV10-3|NA|TRBJ1-6
CAISGLPGSPLHF
TGTGCCATCAGTGGTCTTCCTGGTTCACCCCTCCACTTT
>NA|TRBV11-1|NA|TRBJ1-4
CASRKDRGEKLFF
TGTGCCAGCAGAAAAGATAGAGGTGAAAAACTGTTTTTT
>NA|TRBV4-1|TRBD1|TRBJ1-1
CASSHKWGTGGMNTEAFF
TGCGCCAGCAGCCATAAATGGGGGACAGGGGGGATGAACACTGAAGCTTTCTTT
>NA|TRBV7-2|TRBD1|TRBJ1-2
CASRQNRGAYGYTF
TGTGCCAGCAGACAGAACAGGGGGGCCTATGGCTACACCTTC
>NA|TRBV19|NA|TRBJ2-7
CASSMGRAGYEQYF
TGTGCCAGTAGTATGGGCAGGGCGGGTTACGAGCAGTACTTC
>NA|TRBV5-4|TRBD2|TRBJ2-1
CASSPGLGNEQFF
TGTGCCAGCAGCCCGGGACTAGGGAATGAGCAGTTCTTC
>NA|TRBV28|NA|TRBJ2-3
CASSLGASAGTDTQYF
TGTGCCAGCAGTTTAGGGGCTAGCGCCGGCACAGATACGCAGTATTTT
>few|TRBV5-1|NA|TRBJ2-7
CASSPDLGGGRDEQYF
TGCGCCAGCAGCCCCGATTTGGGCGGGGGCAGGGACGAGCAGTACTTC
>NA|TRBV27|TRBD1|TRBJ2-1
CASQGQGSYNEQFF
TGTGCCAGCCAGGGACAGGGATCCTACAATGAGCAGTTCTTC
>NA|TRBV6-6|TRBD2|TRBJ2-7
CASSRASGSSYEQYF
TGTGCCAGCAGTCGGGCTAGCGGGAGCTCCTACGAGCAGTACTTC
>once|TRBV9|NA|TRBJ1-2
CASSVSGVGGYTF
TGTGCCAGCAGCGTGTCCGGTGTCGGGGGCTACACCTTC
>once|TRBV19|NA|TRBJ1-1
CASKGQLNTEAFF
TGTGCCAGTAAAGGACAGTTGAACACTGAAGCTTTCTTT
>NA|TRBV27|NA|TRBJ2-7
CASRLGVGEQYF
TGTGCCAGCAGATTGGGGGTCGGAGAGCAGTACTTC
>NA|TRBV3-1/TRBV3-2|NA|TRBJ1-6
CASSPHLGPLHF
TGTGCCAGCAGCCCTCATTTAGGTCCCCTCCACTTT
>once|TRBV10-2|NA|TRBJ2-7
CASSESSYEQYF
TGCGCCAGCAGTGAGTCCTCCTACGAGCAGTACTTC
>NA|TRBV10-2|NA|TRBJ2-1
CASSEWTYNEQFF
TGCGCCAGCAGTGAATGGACCTACAATGAGCAGTTCTTC
>NA|TRBV6-5|TRBD1|TRBJ2-5
CASSRDREETQYF
TGTGCCAGCAGCCGGGACAGGGAGGAGACCCAGTACTTC
>NA|TRBV19|NA|TRBJ1-2
CASTVGPQNYGYTF
TGTGCCAGTACCGTGGGGCCTCAGAACTATGGCTACACCTTC
>NA|TRBV5-1|NA|TRBJ1-1
CASRSQGGTEAFF
TGCGCCAGCAGGTCCCAGGGCGGCACTGAAGCTTTCTTT
>NA|TRBV5-1|TRBD1|TRBJ1-1
CASSLGTGNTEAFF
TGCGCCAGCAGCTTAGGGACAGGAAACACTGAAGCTTTCTTT
>NA|TRBV12-3/TRBV12-4|TRBD2|TRBJ2-3
CASRTSVDTQYF
TGTGCCAGCAGGACTAGCGTGGATACGCAGTATTTT
>NA|TRBV24-1|NA|TRBJ1-1
CATSDMGNTEAFF
TGTGCCACCAGTGATATGGGAAACACTGAAGCTTTCTTT
>NA|TRBV5-4|NA|TRBJ2-7
CASSPPPTGSSYEQYF
TGTGCCAGCAGCCCTCCTCCCACGGGGTCTTCCTACGAGCAGTACTTC
>NA|TRBV18|NA|TRBJ1-2
CASSLSNSPGGYTF
TGTGCCAGCTCACTAAGTAACAGCCCGGGGGGCTACACCTTC
>NA|TRBV20-1|NA|TRBJ1-6
CSASRGSPLHF
TGCAGTGCTAGCAGGGGATCACCCCTCCACTTT
>few|TRBV7-2|NA|TRBJ2-5
CASGTSWAQETQYF
TGTGCCAGCGGAACCTCTTGGGCCCAAGAGACCCAGTACTTC
>NA|TRBV2|NA|TRBJ1-5
CASSISGDNQPQHF
TGTGCCAGCAGTATTTCAGGGGACAATCAGCCCCAGCATTTT
>NA|TRBV9|NA|TRBJ1-6
CASSGEGTVVLNSPLHF
TGTGCCAGCAGCGGGGAGGGGACGGTGGTTCTTAATTCACCCCTCCACTTT
>NA|TRBV7-2|TRBD2|TRBJ2-5
CASVLDSGGQETQYF
TGTGCCAGCGTACTCGACAGCGGGGGACAAGAGACCCAGTACTTC
>NA|TRBV7-6|NA|TRBJ1-6
CASSYFRDSPLHF
TGTGCCAGCAGCTACTTCAGGGATTCACCCCTCCACTTT
>NA|TRBV11-3|NA|TRBJ2-1
CASSLAGGTINEQFF
TGTGCCAGCAGCTTAGCCGGCGGCACGATCAATGAGCAGTTCTTC